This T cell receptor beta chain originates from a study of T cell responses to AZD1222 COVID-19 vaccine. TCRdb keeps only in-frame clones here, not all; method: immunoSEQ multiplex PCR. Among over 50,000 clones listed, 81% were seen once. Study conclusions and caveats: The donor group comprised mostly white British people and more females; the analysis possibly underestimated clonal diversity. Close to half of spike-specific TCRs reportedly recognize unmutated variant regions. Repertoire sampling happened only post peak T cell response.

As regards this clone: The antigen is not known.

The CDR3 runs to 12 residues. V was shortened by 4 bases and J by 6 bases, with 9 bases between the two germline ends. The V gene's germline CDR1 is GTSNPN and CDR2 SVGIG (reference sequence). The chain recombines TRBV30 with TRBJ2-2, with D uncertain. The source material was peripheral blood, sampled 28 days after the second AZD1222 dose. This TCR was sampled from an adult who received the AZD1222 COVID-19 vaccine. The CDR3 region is CAWNNNPGELFF. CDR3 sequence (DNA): TGTGCCTGGAACAATAATCCCGGGGAGCTGTTTTTT.